The 30 T cell receptor beta chains below were found in one sample sequenced in a study of regulatory T cells in long-lasting Graves disease (dated by TCRdb to the early 2020s). What this sample's time point label stands for: newly diagnosed GD, antithyroid drugs for less than 3 months. For both TCR sequencing and RNA sequencing, RNA was extracted from PBMCs in TRIzol. The receptor library was made with multiplex PCR. Sequencing was performed on an Illumina HiSeq 4000. iRepertoire HTBI primers and Arm-PCR amplification of CDR3 regions were used to construct TCR beta libraries. The public sequencing data were trimmed at Q25 with fastp and processed into clonotypes with MiXCR by TCRdb, which kept only in-frame beta chains. Every distinct CDR3 protein forms one entry, paired with its most common genes and DNA. In all, the sample holds 300,000 to 450,000 distinct CDR3 sequences, and 15% of those were seen once. Over 20% of the sample rests with the top ten.

Material: peripheral blood mononuclear cells (PBMCs), obtained at new diagnosis, from a patient treated with antithyroid drugs. Source of these receptors: a female donor with Graves disease.

This clonotype was observed at least ten times. The chain recombines TRBV3-1 with TRBJ1-1; possibly TRBD1 for D (6 bases). The V end lost 0 bases, the J end lost 8 bases, and 19 bases lay between the germline ends. CDR3 length equals 16 residues. The germline V gene encodes CDR1 LGHDT and CDR2 YNNKEL (reference sequence). The CDR3 loop is CASSQEGSWGHKEAFF. Written as DNA, the CDR3 is TGTGCCAGCAGCCAAGAGGGGAGTTGGGGACACAAGGAAGCTTTCTTT.

This clonotype was recorded many times. The chain couples TRBV3-1 to TRBJ1-1; 7 bases are a match to TRBD1. Germline CDR1 and CDR2: LGHDT and YNNKEL (reference sequence). V gave up 6 bases and J gave up 4 bases; unmatched junction bases: 8. There are 14 residues in the CDR3. For the CDR3, the DNA is TGTGCCAGCAGACTTACAGGGGATGGCACTGAAGCTTTCTTT. Protein: CASRLTGDGTEAFF.

This clonotype appeared a few times. J is TRBJ1-5 and V is TRBV19; 11 bases map to TRBD1. The CDR3 length is 17 residues. Germline CDR1 is LNHDA and CDR2 is SQIVND (reference sequence). Losses at the gene ends were 3 bases for V and 1 base for J; bases not matched to a gene: 5. The CDR3 is CASSMSDRGRSNQPQHF. In nucleotides, the CDR3 is TGTGCCAGTAGTATGTCGGACAGGGGGCGAAGCAATCAGCCCCAGCATTTT. Combining the CDR3 with reference TRBV19 and TRBJ1-5 gives the whole variable domain DGGITQSPKYLFRKEGQNVTLSCEQNLNHDAMYWYRQDPGQGLRLIYYSQIVNDFQKGDIAEGYSVSREKKESFPLTVTSAQKNPTAFYLCASSMSDRGRSNQPQHFGDGTRLSIL.

This clonotype was detected many times. The chain recombines TRBV10-1 with TRBJ2-1; D might be TRBD1 (5 bases). V dropped 2 bases and J dropped 7 bases, with 15 bases sitting between them. Germline assignment: CDR1 WNHNN and CDR2 SYGVQD (reference sequence). The CDR3 runs to 15 residues. The CDR3 sequence is CASSEATTVENEQFF. CDR3 bases: TGCGCCAGCAGTGAGGCGACGACAGTAGAAAATGAGCAGTTCTTC.

This clonotype was counted between two and nine times. The CDR3 sequence: CASSLIQDNYGYTF. The CDR3 nucleotides are TGTGCCAGCAGTTTGATACAGGACAACTATGGCTACACCTTC. V and J are TRBV12-3 or TRBV12-4 and TRBJ1-2, with D possibly being TRBD1 (5 bases). Trimming pared 3 bases from V and 2 bases from J, leaving 10 bases between. The CDR3 sequence is 14 residues long.

This clonotype has at least ten counts. A much bigger clone sits one base away, suggesting this may be a read error. The chain employs TRBV11-2 and TRBJ1-1; 8 bases are a match to TRBD1. The germline V gene has CDR1 SGHAT and CDR2 FQNNGV. The CDR3 consists of 18 residues. The CDR3 nucleotides are TGTGCCCGCAGCTCCCTTAGACAGGGGCGATCCCTTTACACTGAAGCTTTCTTT. Amino acids: CARSSLRQGRSLYTEAFF. Full variable domain (rest looked up from reference TRBV11-2 and TRBJ1-1): EAGVAQSPRYKIIEKRQSVAFWCNPISGHATLYWYQQILGQGPKLLIQFQNNGVVDDSQLPKDRFSAERLKGVDSTLKIQPAKLEDSAVYLCARSSLRQGRSLYTEAFFGQGTRLTVV.

In this sample, this clonotype turned up many times. This sequence joins TRBV5-5 and TRBJ2-6; a possible D gene is TRBD1 (6 bases). The CDR3 contains 17 residues. CDR1 and CDR2 from the germline V gene are SGHKS and YYEKEE (reference sequence). The germline V and J ends were trimmed by 0 bases and 0 bases, with 10 bases remaining between them. The CDR3, as DNA: TGTGCCAGCAGCTTGGACAGGGTATACTCTGGGGCCAACGTCCTGACTTTC. This gives the protein CASSLDRVYSGANVLTF.

This clonotype occurred many times. Written as DNA, the CDR3 is TGTGCCAGCAGTTGGGACAGAACCTACACTGAAGCTTTCTTT. This encodes CASSWDRTYTEAFF. The chain is built from TRBV6-4 and TRBJ1-1; 7 bases map to TRBD1. V lost 5 bases and J lost 3; bases outside the gene matches: 6. Per germline, CDR1 MRHNA and CDR2 SNTAGT. The CDR3 consists of 14 residues.

This clonotype was counted a few times. V is TRBV7-3 and J is TRBJ2-1, with a possible D match to TRBD2 (7 bases). CDR3 size: 18 residues. The germline gives CDR1 SGHTA, CDR2 FQGTGA. V was clipped by 4 bases and J by 2 bases, with 21 bases between them. The CDR3: CASSSKGVGGGPYNEQFF. DNA for the CDR3: TGTGCCAGCAGCTCGAAGGGGGTGGGGGGGGGGCCCTACAATGAGCAGTTCTTC.

The rearrangement uses TRBV13 and TRBJ1-6, with 9 nucleotides matching TRBD1. Unmatched junction bases numbered 6, after V lost 6 bases and J lost 6 bases. Germline V lookup: CDR1 PRHDT, CDR2 FYEKMQ (reference sequence). There are 15 residues in the CDR3. For the CDR3, the DNA is TGTGCCAGCAGACCCGGGACAGGGAGTAATTCACCCCTCCACTTT. This encodes CASRPGTGSNSPLHF. The variable domain in full, with the rest retrieved from reference TRBV13 and TRBJ1-6, is AAGVIQSPRHLIKEKRETATLKCYPIPRHDTVYWYQQGPGQDPQFLISFYEKMQSDKGSIPDRFSAQQFSDYHSELNMSSLELGDSALYFCASRPGTGSNSPLHFGNGTRLTVT.

This rearrangement joins TRBV20-1 to TRBJ2-5; possibly TRBD1 for D (5 bases). This CDR3 spans 14 amino acids. Germline assignment: CDR1 DFQATT and CDR2 SNEGSKA (reference sequence). The CDR3 protein is CSLGARRTQETQYF. In DNA, the CDR3 is TGCAGCCTAGGGGCCCGGCGGACACAAGAGACCCAGTACTTC.

Concerning this clonotype itself: A single base separates this from a much larger clone, so it may be a read error. The rearrangement joins TRBV15 to TRBJ2-3; 10 bases fit TRBD2. The V and J ends lost 2 bases and 4 bases, in that order; junction bases with no gene match: 3. This CDR3 comprises 15 residues. The germline gives CDR1 LNHNV, CDR2 YYDKDF (reference sequence). The CDR3 DNA follows: TGTGCCACCAGCAGAAAGCGGGGGGGCCCAGATACGCAGTATTTT. It codes for CATSRKRGGPDTQYF.

This clonotype came up many times. This rearrangement joins TRBV14 to TRBJ1-2; 7 bases fit TRBD1. This CDR3 region has 14 residues. Unmatched junction bases numbered 6, after V lost 6 bases and J lost 2 bases. Germline lookup yields CDR1 SGHDN and CDR2 FVKESK. The CDR3 region is CASSKDRANYGYTF. The CDR3 DNA is TGTGCCAGCAGTAAAGACAGGGCCAACTATGGCTACACCTTC. Full variable domain (remainder filled in from reference TRBV14 and TRBJ1-2): EAGVTQFPSHSVIEKGQTVTLRCDPISGHDNLYWYRRVMGKEIKFLLHFVKESKQDESGMPNNRFLAERTGGTYSTLKVQPAELEDSGVYFCASSKDRANYGYTFGSGTRLTVV.

The chain links TRBV10-3 to TRBJ2-3; D might be TRBD1 (6 bases). The V end lost 7 bases, the J end lost 4 bases, and 21 bases lay between the germline ends. The CDR3 sequence is 16 residues long. Germline V gene lookup returns CDR1 ENHRY and CDR2 SYGVKD. CDR3 bases: TGTGCCATCATGACCGCCGGACGGACAGAGGCAGATACGCAGTATTTT. Translation: CAIMTAGRTEADTQYF.

This clonotype was seen many times. The CDR3 nucleotides are TGCAGTGCTAGAGGCTATAGGGGGTTCCAAGAGACCCAGTACTTC. It encodes CSARGYRGFQETQYF. The rearrangement joins TRBV20-1 to TRBJ2-5, with D possibly being TRBD1 (6 bases). V gave up 1 base and J gave up 1 base, with 13 bases separating them. Germline V lookup: CDR1 DFQATT, CDR2 SNEGSKA (reference sequence). The CDR3 is 15 amino acids.

This clonotype was seen at least ten times. The chain carries TRBV7-8 and TRBJ1-1; D ambiguous. This CDR3 spans 12 amino acids. Per germline, CDR1 SGHVS and CDR2 FQNEAQ. V was trimmed by 2 bases and J by 6 bases, leaving 7 bases between them. CDR3 region: CASSLYLAEAFF. In DNA, the CDR3 is TGTGCCAGCAGCTTATATCTCGCTGAAGCTTTCTTT.

For the CDR3, the DNA is TGTGCCAGCTCACCACTTAAACCGCGACTCTATGGCTACACCTTC. Translated, it gives CASSPLKPRLYGYTF. This rearrangement joins TRBV18 to TRBJ1-2; no reliable D call. V dropped 1 base and J dropped 4 bases, with 13 bases sitting between them. Germline assignment: CDR1 KGHSH and CDR2 LQKENI. There are 15 residues in the CDR3.

Only a few counts were recorded for this clonotype. One junction end does not reproduce the germline sequence, and a read error may be involved. The chain uses TRBV7-9 and TRBJ1-2; maybe TRBD1 (5 bases). The germline V gene has CDR1 SEHNR and CDR2 FQNEAQ (reference sequence). The CDR3 runs to 17 residues. CDR3 protein: CAGSLADGSGWNYGYTF. DNA of the CDR3: TGTGCCGGCAGCTTAGCCGATGGGTCAGGGTGGAACTATGGCTACACCTTC.

In this sample, this clonotype turned up many times. The J gene is TRBJ1-1, the V gene TRBV7-9; TRBD1 is a possible D gene (5 bases). Trimming removed 6 bases at V and 1 base at J, with 9 bases between. CDR1 SEHNR and CDR2 FQNEAQ come from the germline V gene (reference sequence). CDR3 length: 13 amino acids. The CDR3 is CASSRDRNTEAFF. The CDR3 nucleotides read TGTGCCAGCAGTCGAGACAGGAACACTGAAGCTTTCTTT.

This clonotype was recorded at least ten times. The chain carries TRBV7-3 and TRBJ2-1, with 9 bases aligning to TRBD1. The V gene end was trimmed by 5 bases and the J gene end by 8 bases; junction bases not matched to a gene: 13. The length of the CDR3 is 16 residues. Per the germline V gene, CDR1 is SGHTA and CDR2 is FQGTGA. The CDR3 nucleotides are TGTGCCAGCAGCACGGGACAGGGCACGGGATACGATGAGCAGTTCTTC. Its protein is CASSTGQGTGYDEQFF. Full variable domain (rest looked up from reference TRBV7-3 and TRBJ2-1): GAGVSQTPSNKVTEKGKYVELRCDPISGHTALYWYRQSLGQGPEFLIYFQGTGAADDSGLPNDRFFAVRPEGSVSTLKIQRTERGDSAVYLCASSTGQGTGYDEQFFGPGTRLTVL.

The table lists this clonotype with many counts. The V gene is TRBV5-1, the J gene TRBJ1-1; D is undetermined. The germline CDR1 and CDR2 sequences are SGHRS and YFSETQ. The CDR3 extends over 16 amino acids. V was trimmed by 4 bases and J by 1 base, leaving 17 bases between them. CDR3 bases: TGCGCCAGCAGCCGTCTCACTTCCTGGGGGAACACTGAAGCTTTCTTT. Translating gives CASSRLTSWGNTEAFF.

This clonotype was seen a handful of times. A much more abundant neighbour one base away suggests this may be a read error. This rearrangement joins TRBV7-2 to TRBJ2-5; D is unresolved. Germline CDR1 is SGHTA and CDR2 is FQGNSA. The germline V and J ends were trimmed by 2 bases and 10 bases, with 11 bases remaining between them. This CDR3 contains 12 residues. The CDR3 DNA follows: TGTGCCAGCAGCTTAAATTGGGGTATCCAGTACTTC. Protein product: CASSLNWGIQYF. Looking up the rest from reference TRBV7-2 and TRBJ2-5 gives the full variable domain: GAGVSQSPSNKVTEKGKDVELRCDPISGHTALYWYRQSLGQGLEFLIYFQGNSAPDKSGLPSDRFSAERTGGSVSTLTIQRTQQEDSAVYLCASSLNWGIQYFGPGTRLLVL.

Many counts were recorded for this clonotype. The rearrangement links TRBV29-1 to TRBJ2-7, with D unclear. Trimming removed 4 bases from V and 1 base from J, with 8 bases in between. The CDR3 spans 12 residues. CDR1 and CDR2 from the germline V gene are SQVTM and ANQGSEA. The CDR3 reads CSVVVRSYEQYF. For the CDR3, the DNA is TGCAGCGTTGTGGTCAGATCCTACGAGCAGTACTTC.

The sample holds many counts of this clonotype. The chain employs TRBV2 and TRBJ1-3, with D uncertain. CDR1 SNHLY and CDR2 FYNNEI come from the germline V gene. Trimming removed 6 bases from V and 8 bases from J, with 17 bases in between. The CDR3 spans 14 residues. CDR3 residues: CASRRDTISDTIYF. The DNA for the CDR3 is TGTGCCAGCAGACGGGATACCATATCTGACACCATATATTTT. Based on the CDR3 plus reference TRBV2 and TRBJ1-3, the full variable domain is EPEVTQTPSHQVTQMGQEVILRCVPISNHLYFYWYRQILGQKVEFLVSFYNNEISEKSEIFDDQFSVERPDGSNFTLKIRSTKLEDSAMYFCASRRDTISDTIYFGEGSWLTVV.

In its sample, this clonotype was seen a few times. The chain uses TRBV7-2 and TRBJ2-1, with 9 positions matching TRBD1. Germline V CDR1 and CDR2: SGHTA, FQGNSA. J lost 4 bases, V lost 11 bases, and 15 bases had no gene match. The CDR3 extends over 16 amino acids. The CDR3 spells CACSGAGTGIYNEQFF. The CDR3 nucleotides read TGTGCCTGCTCTGGGGCCGGGACAGGGATATACAATGAGCAGTTCTTC.

In this sample, this clonotype turned up many times. CDR3 amino acids: CASSFRTGGAKPKAFF. CDR3 in DNA: TGCGCCAGCAGTTTCAGGACAGGGGGGGCTAAGCCCAAAGCTTTCTTT. The genes are TRBV5-1 and TRBJ1-1; 10 bases match TRBD1. The length of the CDR3 is 16 residues. Germline trimming cut 5 bases from V and 9 bases from J; bases unmatched to any gene: 16. Germline CDR1 SGHRS, CDR2 YFSETQ.

This clonotype was observed many times. The CDR3 reads CASRDRAGTEQFF. In DNA, the CDR3 is TGTGCCAGCAGGGACAGGGCAGGGACTGAGCAGTTCTTC. The J gene is TRBJ2-1, the V gene TRBV2; TRBD1 agrees at 8 bases. V shed 6 bases and J 9 bases; nucleotides not matched to a gene: 7. CDR1 is SNHLY, CDR2 FYNNEI, per germline. The CDR3 covers 13 residues.

This clonotype occurred a few times. The chain links TRBV10-2 to TRBJ2-6; D gene unclear. The CDR3 has 14 residues. Looked up from germline, CDR1 is WSHSY and CDR2 is SAAADI. Trimming pared 6 bases from V and 2 bases from J, leaving 8 bases between. CDR3 sequence reads: CASRSSAGANVLTF. CDR3 bases: TGCGCCAGCAGGAGTAGTGCTGGGGCCAACGTCCTGACTTTC.

The chain joins TRBV9 to TRBJ2-3; no clear D gene. The V gene lost 4 bases and the J gene lost 5 bases, with 14 bases spanning the gap. Germline assignment: CDR1 SGDLS and CDR2 YYNGEE. The CDR3 length is 14 residues. CDR3 region: CASSSRNSLDTQYF. DNA of the CDR3: TGTGCCAGCAGCTCCCGAAATTCTTTAGATACGCAGTATTTT.

This clonotype was recorded many times. The CDR3 protein is CASSARGGHNQPQHF. Here the CDR3 DNA reads TGTGCCAGCAGTGCAAGGGGGGGGCATAATCAGCCCCAGCATTTT. The genes are TRBV3-1 and TRBJ1-5; maybe TRBD1 (6 bases). V was shortened by 6 bases and J by 4 bases, with 16 bases between the two germline ends. There are 15 residues in the CDR3. The germline CDR1 and CDR2 sequences are LGHDT and YNNKEL (reference sequence).